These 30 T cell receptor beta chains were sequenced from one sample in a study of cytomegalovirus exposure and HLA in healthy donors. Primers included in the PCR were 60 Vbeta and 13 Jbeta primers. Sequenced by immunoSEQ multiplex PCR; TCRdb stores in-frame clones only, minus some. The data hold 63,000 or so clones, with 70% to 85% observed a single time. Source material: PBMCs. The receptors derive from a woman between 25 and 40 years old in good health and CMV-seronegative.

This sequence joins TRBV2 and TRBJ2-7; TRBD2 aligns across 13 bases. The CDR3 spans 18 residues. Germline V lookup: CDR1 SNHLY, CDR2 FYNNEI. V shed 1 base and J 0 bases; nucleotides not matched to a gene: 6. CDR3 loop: CASSEVGLAGVSSYEQYF. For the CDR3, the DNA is TGTGCCAGCAGTGAAGTCGGACTAGCGGGGGTTAGCTCCTACGAGCAGTACTTC.

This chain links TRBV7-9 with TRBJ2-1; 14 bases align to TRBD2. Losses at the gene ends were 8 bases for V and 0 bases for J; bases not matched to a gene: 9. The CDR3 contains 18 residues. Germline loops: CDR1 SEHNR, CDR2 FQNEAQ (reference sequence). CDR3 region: CASGGLAGGPSSYNEQFF. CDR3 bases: TGTGCCAGCGGAGGACTAGCGGGAGGCCCGAGCTCCTACAATGAGCAGTTCTTC.

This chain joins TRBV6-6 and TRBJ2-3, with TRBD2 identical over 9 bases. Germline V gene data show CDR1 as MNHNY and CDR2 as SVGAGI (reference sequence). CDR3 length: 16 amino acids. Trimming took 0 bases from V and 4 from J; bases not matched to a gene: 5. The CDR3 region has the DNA TGTGCCAGCAGTTACTCGAGGACTAGCGAGGCAGATACGCAGTATTTT. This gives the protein CASSYSRTSEADTQYF.

CDR3: CASTEDRGTEAFF. For the CDR3, the DNA is TGTGCCAGCACCGAGGACAGGGGGACTGAAGCTTTCTTT. J is TRBJ1-1 and V is TRBV13; TRBD1 matches 10 bases. The V segment lost 7 bases and the J segment 5 bases; nucleotides outside the gene matches: 4. The CDR3 sequence is 13 residues long. Germline lookup yields CDR1 PRHDT and CDR2 FYEKMQ (reference sequence).

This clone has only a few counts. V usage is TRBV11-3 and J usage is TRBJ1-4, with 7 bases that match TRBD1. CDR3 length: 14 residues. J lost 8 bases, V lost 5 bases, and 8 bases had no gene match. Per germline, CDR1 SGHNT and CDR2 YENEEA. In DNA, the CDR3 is TGTGCCAGCAGCCAGGGGGGAAAGCAAGAAAAACTGTTTTTT. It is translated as CASSQGGKQEKLFF.

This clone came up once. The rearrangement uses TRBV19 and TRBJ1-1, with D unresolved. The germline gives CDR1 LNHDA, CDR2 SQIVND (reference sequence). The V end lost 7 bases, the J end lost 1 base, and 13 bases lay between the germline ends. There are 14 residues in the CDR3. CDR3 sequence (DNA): TGTGCCAGTATTTCGAAGCTCGGGAACACTGAAGCTTTCTTT. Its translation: CASISKLGNTEAFF.

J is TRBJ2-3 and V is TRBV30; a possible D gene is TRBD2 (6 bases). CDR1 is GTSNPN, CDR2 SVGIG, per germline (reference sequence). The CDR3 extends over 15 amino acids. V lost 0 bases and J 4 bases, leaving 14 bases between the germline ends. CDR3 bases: TGTGCCTGGAGTGTGGGGGGTAGTTGGGCAGATACGCAGTATTTT. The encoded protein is CAWSVGGSWADTQYF.

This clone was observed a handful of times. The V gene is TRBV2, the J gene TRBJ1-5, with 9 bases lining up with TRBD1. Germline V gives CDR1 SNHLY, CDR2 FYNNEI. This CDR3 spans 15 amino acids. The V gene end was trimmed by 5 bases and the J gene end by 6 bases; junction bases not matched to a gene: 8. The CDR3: CASSFGGQGGQPQHF. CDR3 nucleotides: TGTGCCAGCAGTTTCGGGGGACAGGGCGGTCAGCCCCAGCATTTT.

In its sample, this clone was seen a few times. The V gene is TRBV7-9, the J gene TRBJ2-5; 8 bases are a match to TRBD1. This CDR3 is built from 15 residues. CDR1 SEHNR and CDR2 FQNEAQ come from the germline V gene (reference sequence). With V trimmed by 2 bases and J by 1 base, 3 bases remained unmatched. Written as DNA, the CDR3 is TGTGCCAGCAGCTTATGGGACAGGCTCCAAGAGACCCAGTACTTC. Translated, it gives CASSLWDRLQETQYF. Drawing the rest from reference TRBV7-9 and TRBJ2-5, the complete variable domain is DTGVSQNPRHKITKRGQNVTFRCDPISEHNRLYWYRQTLGQGPEFLTYFQNEAQLEKSRLLSDRFSAERPKGSFSTLEIQRTEQGDSAMYLCASSLWDRLQETQYFGPGTRLLVL.

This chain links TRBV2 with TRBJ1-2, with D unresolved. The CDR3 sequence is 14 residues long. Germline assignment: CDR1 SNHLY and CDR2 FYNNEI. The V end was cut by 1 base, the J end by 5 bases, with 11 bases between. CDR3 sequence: CASSEGSQLYGYTF. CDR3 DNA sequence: TGTGCCAGCAGTGAAGGGTCACAGCTATATGGCTACACCTTC. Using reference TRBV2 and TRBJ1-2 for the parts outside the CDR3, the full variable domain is EPEVTQTPSHQVTQMGQEVILRCVPISNHLYFYWYRQILGQKVEFLVSFYNNEISEKSEIFDDQFSVERPDGSNFTLKIRSTKLEDSAMYFCASSEGSQLYGYTFGSGTRLTVV.

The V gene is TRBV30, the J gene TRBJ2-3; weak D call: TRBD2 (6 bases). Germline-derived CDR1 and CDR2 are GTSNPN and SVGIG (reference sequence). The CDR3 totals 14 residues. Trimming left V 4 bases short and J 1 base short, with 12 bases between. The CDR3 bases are TGTGCCTGGAATCGGGGGTCCCGCACAGATACGCAGTATTTT. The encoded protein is CAWNRGSRTDTQYF.

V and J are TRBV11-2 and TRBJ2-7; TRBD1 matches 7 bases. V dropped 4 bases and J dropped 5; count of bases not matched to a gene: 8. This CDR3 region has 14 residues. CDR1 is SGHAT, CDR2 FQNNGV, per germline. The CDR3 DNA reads TGTGCCAGCAGCTCCACTGGCAGGGGGAACGAGCAGTACTTC. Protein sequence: CASSSTGRGNEQYF.

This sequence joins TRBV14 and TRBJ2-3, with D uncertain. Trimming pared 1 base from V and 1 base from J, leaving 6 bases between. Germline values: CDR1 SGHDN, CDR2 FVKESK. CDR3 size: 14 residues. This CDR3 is CASSQGHGTDTQYF. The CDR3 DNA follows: TGTGCCAGCAGCCAAGGGCACGGCACAGATACGCAGTATTTT.

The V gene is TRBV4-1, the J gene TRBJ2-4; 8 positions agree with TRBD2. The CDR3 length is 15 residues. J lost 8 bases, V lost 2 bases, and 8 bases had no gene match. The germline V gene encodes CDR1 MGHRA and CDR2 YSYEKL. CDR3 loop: CASSQRAGAWDIQYF. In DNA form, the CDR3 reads TGCGCCAGCAGCCAAAGAGCGGGGGCTTGGGACATTCAGTACTTC.

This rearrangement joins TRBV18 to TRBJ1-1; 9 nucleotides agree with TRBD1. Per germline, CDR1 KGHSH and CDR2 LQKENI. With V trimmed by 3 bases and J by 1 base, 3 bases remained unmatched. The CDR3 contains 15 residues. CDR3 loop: CASSPIQGANTEAFF. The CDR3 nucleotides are TGTGCCAGCTCACCGATACAGGGGGCGAACACTGAAGCTTTCTTT.

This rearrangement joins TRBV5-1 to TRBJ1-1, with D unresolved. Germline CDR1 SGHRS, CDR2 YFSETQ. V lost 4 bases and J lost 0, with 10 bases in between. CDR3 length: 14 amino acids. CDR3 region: CASSGWEMNTEAFF. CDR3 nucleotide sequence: TGCGCCAGCAGCGGGTGGGAGATGAACACTGAAGCTTTCTTT. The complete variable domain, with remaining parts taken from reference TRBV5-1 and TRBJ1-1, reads KAGVTQTPRYLIKTRGQQVTLSCSPISGHRSVSWYQQTPGQGLQFLFEYFSETQRNKGNFPGRFSGRQFSNSRSEMNVSTLELGDSALYLCASSGWEMNTEAFFGQGTRLTVV.

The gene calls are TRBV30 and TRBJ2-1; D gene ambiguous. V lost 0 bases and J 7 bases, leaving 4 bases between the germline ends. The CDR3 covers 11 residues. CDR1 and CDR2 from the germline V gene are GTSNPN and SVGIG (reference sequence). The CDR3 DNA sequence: TGTGCCTGGAGTGTTGAGAATGAGCAGTTCTTC. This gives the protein CAWSVENEQFF.

CDR3 bases: TGTGCCAGTACAGGGGACAGGCGAGTAGACAATGAGCAGTTCTTC. It specifies CASTGDRRVDNEQFF. The gene calls are TRBV19 and TRBJ2-1, with 8 bases lining up with TRBD1. CDR3 size: 15 residues. Germline V gene lookup returns CDR1 LNHDA and CDR2 SQIVND (reference sequence). J lost 5 bases, V lost 7 bases, and 10 bases had no gene match.

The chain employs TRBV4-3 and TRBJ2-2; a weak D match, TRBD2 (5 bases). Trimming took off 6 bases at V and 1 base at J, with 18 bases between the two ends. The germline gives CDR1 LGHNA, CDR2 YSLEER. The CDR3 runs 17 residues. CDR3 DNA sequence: TGCGCCAGCAGAATCGTTTACGGGGATGGGAACACCGGGGAGCTGTTTTTT. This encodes CASRIVYGDGNTGELFF.

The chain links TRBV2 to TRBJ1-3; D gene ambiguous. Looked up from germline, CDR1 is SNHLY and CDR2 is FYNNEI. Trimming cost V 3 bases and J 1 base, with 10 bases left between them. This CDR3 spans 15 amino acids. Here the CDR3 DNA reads TGTGCCAGCAGTGATGAGGGTTTGTCTGGAAACACCATATATTTT. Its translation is CASSDEGLSGNTIYF.

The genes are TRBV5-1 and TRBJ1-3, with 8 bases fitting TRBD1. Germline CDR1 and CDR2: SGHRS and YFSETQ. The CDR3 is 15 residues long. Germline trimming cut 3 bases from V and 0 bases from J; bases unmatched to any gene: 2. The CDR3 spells CASSWTGTSGNTIYF. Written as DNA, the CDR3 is TGCGCCAGCAGCTGGACAGGGACCTCTGGAAACACCATATATTTT. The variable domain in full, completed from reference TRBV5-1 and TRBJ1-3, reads KAGVTQTPRYLIKTRGQQVTLSCSPISGHRSVSWYQQTPGQGLQFLFEYFSETQRNKGNFPGRFSGRQFSNSRSEMNVSTLELGDSALYLCASSWTGTSGNTIYFGEGSWLTVV.

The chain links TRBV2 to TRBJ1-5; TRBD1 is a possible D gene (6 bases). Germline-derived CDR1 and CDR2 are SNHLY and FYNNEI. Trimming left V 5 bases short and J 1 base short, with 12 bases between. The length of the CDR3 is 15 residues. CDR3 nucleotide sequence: TGTGCCAGCAGTAGGGGGGGTGTCAGCAATCAGCCCCAGCATTTT. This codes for CASSRGGVSNQPQHF.

The CDR3 protein is CASSRASTFQDTQYF. The DNA for the CDR3 is TGTGCCAGCAGTAGAGCGTCGACGTTTCAAGATACGCAGTATTTT. J is TRBJ2-3 and V is TRBV6-5; D gene ambiguous. The CDR3 length is 15 residues. V lost 5 bases and J 5 bases, leaving 17 bases between the germline ends. Germline V CDR1 and CDR2: MNHEY, SVGAGI.

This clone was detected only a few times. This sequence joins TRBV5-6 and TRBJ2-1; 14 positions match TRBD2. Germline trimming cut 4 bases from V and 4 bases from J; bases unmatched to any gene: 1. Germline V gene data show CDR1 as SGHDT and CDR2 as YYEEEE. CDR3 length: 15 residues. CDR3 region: CASSGTSGRYNEQFF. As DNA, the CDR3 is TGTGCCAGCAGCGGGACTAGCGGGAGATACAATGAGCAGTTCTTC.

The CDR3 loop is CASTTAGRFYEQYF. For the CDR3, the DNA is TGTGCCAGCACTACAGCGGGGCGATTCTACGAGCAGTACTTC. The rearrangement links TRBV6-5 to TRBJ2-7; 7 bases are shared with TRBD2. Per germline, CDR1 MNHEY and CDR2 SVGAGI. CDR3 length: 14 residues. Trimming at V came to 7 bases and at J to 3 bases, leaving 9 bases not matched to a gene.

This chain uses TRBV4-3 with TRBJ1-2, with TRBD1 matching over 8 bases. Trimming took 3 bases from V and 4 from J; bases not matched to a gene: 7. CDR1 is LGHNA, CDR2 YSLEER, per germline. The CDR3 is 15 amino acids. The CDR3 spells CASSHHRQGIYGYTF. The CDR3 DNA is TGCGCCAGCAGCCATCACCGACAGGGGATCTATGGCTACACCTTC.

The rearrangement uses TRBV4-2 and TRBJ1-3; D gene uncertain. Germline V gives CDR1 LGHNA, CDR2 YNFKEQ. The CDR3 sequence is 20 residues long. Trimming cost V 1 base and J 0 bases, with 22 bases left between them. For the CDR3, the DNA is TGTGCCAGCAGCCAAGGTCGAGAAAGCGGTTTTGGCTACTCTGGAAACACCATATATTTT. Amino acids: CASSQGRESGFGYSGNTIYF.

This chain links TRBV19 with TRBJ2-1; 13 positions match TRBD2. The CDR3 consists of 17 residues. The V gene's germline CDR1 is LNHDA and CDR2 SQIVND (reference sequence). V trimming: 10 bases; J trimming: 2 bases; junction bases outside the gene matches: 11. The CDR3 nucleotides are TGTGCCATCGCGGACTCCGGGACTAGCGGGACCTACAATGAGCAGTTCTTC. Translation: CAIADSGTSGTYNEQFF.

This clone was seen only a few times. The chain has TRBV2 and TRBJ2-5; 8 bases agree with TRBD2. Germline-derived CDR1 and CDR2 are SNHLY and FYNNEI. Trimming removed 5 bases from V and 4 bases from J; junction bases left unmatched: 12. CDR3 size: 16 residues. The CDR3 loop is CASSQGGLGSGETQYF. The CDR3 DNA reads TGTGCCAGCAGTCAAGGGGGACTAGGATCCGGAGAGACCCAGTACTTC.

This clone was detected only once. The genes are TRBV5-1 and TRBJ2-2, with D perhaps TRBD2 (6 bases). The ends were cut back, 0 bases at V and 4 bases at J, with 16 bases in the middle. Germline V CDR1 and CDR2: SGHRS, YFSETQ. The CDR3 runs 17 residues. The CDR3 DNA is TGCGCCAGCAGCTTGGCCGGAGGCGGGATCGCCACCGGGGAGCTGTTTTTT. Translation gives CASSLAGGGIATGELFF. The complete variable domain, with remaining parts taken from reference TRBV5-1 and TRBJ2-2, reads KAGVTQTPRYLIKTRGQQVTLSCSPISGHRSVSWYQQTPGQGLQFLFEYFSETQRNKGNFPGRFSGRQFSNSRSEMNVSTLELGDSALYLCASSLAGGGIATGELFFGEGSRLTVL.